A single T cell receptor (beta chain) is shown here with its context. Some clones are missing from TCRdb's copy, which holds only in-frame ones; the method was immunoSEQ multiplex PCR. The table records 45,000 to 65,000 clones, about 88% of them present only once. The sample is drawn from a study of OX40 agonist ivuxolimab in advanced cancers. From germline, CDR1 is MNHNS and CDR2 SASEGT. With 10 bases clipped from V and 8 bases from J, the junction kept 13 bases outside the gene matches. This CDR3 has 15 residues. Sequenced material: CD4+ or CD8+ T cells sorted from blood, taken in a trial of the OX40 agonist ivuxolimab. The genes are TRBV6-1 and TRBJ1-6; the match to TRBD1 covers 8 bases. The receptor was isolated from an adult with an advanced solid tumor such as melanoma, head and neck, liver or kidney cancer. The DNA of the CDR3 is TGTGCCACCCAGACAGGGGACCGGGGGCATTCACCCCTCCACTTT. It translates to CATQTGDRGHSPLHF.